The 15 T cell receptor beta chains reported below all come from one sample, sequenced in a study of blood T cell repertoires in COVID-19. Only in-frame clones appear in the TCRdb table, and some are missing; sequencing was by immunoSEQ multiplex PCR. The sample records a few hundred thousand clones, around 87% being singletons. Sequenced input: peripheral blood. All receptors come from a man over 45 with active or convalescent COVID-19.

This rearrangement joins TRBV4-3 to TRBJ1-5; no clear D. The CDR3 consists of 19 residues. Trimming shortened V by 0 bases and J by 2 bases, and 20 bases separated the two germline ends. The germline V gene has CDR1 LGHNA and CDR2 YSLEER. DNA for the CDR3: TGCGCCAGCAGCCAAGATAATAAACGGGGTTCACAGCGCAATCAGCCCCAGCATTTT. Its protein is CASSQDNKRGSQRNQPQHF.

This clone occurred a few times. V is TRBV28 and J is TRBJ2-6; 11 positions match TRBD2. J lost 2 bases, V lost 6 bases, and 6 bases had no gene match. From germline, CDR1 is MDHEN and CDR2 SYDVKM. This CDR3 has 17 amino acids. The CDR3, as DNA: TGTGCCAGCAGCGAGACTAGCGGGGTAACTGGGGCCAACGTCCTGACTTTC. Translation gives CASSETSGVTGANVLTF.

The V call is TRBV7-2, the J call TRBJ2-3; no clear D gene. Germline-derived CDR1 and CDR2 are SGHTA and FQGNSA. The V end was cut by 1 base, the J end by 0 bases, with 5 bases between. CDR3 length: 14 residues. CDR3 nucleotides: TGTGCCAGCAGCTTAGGCCGGAGCACAGATACGCAGTATTTT. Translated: CASSLGRSTDTQYF.

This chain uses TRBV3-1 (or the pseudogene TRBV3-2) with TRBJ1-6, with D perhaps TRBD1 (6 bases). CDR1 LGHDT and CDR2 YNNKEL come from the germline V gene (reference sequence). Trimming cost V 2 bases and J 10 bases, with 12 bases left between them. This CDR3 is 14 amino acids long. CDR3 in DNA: TGTGCCAGCAGCCAACAAACAGGGTACTCACCCCTCCACTTT. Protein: CASSQQTGYSPLHF.

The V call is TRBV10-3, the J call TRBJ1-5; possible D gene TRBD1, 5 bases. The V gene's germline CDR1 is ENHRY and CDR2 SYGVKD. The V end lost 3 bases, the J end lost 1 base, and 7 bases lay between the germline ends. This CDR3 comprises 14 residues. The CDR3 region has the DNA TGTGCCATCAGTGAAACAGGAAGCAATCAGCCCCAGCATTTT. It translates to CAISETGSNQPQHF.

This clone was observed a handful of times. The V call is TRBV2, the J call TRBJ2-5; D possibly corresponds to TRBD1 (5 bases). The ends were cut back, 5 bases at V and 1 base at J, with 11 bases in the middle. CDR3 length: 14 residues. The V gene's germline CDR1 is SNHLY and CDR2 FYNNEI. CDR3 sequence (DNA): TGTGCCAGCAGTCTCCGACAGAGCCAAGAGACCCAGTACTTC. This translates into CASSLRQSQETQYF.

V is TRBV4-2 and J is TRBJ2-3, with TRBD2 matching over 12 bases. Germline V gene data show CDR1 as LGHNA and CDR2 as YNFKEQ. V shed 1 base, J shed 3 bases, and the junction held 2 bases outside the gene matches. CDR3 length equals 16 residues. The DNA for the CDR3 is TGTGCCAGCAGCCAAGGGACTAGCGGGGCAACAGATACGCAGTATTTT. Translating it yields CASSQGTSGATDTQYF.

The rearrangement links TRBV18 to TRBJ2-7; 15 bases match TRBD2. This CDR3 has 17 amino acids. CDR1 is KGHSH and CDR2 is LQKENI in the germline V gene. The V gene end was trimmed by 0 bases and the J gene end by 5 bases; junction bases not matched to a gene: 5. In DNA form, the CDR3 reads TGTGCCAGCTCACCACCTGGACTAGCGGGGGGGCCGCACGAGCAGTACTTC. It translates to CASSPPGLAGGPHEQYF.

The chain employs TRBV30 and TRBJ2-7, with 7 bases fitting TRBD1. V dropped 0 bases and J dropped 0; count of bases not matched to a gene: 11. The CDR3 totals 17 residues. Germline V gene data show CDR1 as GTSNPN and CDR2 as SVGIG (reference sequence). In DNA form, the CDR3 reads TGTGCCTGGAGTGTTTCCCGGACAGGTAGGCACTCCTACGAGCAGTACTTC. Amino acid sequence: CAWSVSRTGRHSYEQYF.

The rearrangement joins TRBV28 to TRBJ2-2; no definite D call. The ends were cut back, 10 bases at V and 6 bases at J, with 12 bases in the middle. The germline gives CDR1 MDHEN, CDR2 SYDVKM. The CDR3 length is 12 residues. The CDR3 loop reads CATSVLPGELFF. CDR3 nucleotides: TGTGCCACCTCCGTCCTCCCCGGGGAGCTGTTTTTT.

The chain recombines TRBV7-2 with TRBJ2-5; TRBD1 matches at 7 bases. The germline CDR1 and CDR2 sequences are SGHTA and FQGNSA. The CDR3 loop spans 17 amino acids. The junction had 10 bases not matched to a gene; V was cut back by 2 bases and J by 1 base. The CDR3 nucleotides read TGTGCCAGCAGCTTACGTGAGACAGGGTATCTCCAAGAGACCCAGTACTTC. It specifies CASSLRETGYLQETQYF.

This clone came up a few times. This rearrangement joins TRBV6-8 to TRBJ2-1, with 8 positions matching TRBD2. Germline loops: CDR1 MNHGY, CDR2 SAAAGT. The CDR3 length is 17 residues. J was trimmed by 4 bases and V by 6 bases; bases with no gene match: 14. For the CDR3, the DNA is TGTGCCAGCAGCCACAATTTGGCGGGAGGCCTATACAATGAGCAGTTCTTC. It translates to CASSHNLAGGLYNEQFF.

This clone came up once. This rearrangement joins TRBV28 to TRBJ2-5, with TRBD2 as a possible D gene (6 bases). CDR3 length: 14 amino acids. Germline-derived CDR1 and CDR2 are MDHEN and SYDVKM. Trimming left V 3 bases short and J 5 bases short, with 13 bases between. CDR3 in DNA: TGTGCCAGCAGTTTTCGCGGGGCTGGTGAGACCCAGTACTTC. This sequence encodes CASSFRGAGETQYF.

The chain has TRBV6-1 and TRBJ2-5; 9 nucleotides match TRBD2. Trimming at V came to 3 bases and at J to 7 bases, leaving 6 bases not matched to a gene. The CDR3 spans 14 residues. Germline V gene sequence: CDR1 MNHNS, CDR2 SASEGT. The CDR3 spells CASSDPSGTRTQYF. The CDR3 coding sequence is TGTGCCAGCAGTGACCCTAGCGGGACAAGGACCCAGTACTTC.

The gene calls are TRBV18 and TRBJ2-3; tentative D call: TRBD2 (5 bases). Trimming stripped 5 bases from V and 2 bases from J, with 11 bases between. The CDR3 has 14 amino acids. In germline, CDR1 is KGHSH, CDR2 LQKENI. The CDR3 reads CASSALGVTDTQYF. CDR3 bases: TGTGCCAGCTCAGCACTAGGAGTCACAGATACGCAGTATTTT.